This TCR beta chain was identified during a study of shared clonotypes between healthy human individuals. This clone was recorded a few times. The V and J ends lost 4 bases and 0 bases respectively, with 7 bases between them. The germline CDR1 and CDR2 sequences are SGDLS and YYNGEE. The length of the CDR3 is 13 residues. Libraries were prepared by immunoSEQ multiplex PCR; TCRdb keeps only in-frame clonotypes and omits some of them. The sample yields approximately 2.3 million clones, 93% seen once. Negatively enriched CD4+ T cells were divided by CD45RA into naive and memory. The receptor's source is a man between 18 and 29 years old in good health. Some clones in this sample may be carry-over from other donors' samples. The chain joins TRBV9 to TRBJ1-1; D not certain. Material for sequencing was naive CD4+ T cells from PBMCs. The subset was: CD45RA+ positively selected. CDR3 amino acids: CASSTQLNTEAFF. The CDR3 nucleotides are TGTGCCAGCAGCACTCAATTGAACACTGAAGCTTTCTTT. Based on the CDR3 plus reference TRBV9 and TRBJ1-1, the full variable domain is DSGVTQTPKHLITATGQRVTLRCSPRSGDLSVYWYQQSLDQGLQFLIQYYNGEERAKGNILERFSAQQFPDLHSELNLSSLELGDSALYFCASSTQLNTEAFFGQGTRLTVV.